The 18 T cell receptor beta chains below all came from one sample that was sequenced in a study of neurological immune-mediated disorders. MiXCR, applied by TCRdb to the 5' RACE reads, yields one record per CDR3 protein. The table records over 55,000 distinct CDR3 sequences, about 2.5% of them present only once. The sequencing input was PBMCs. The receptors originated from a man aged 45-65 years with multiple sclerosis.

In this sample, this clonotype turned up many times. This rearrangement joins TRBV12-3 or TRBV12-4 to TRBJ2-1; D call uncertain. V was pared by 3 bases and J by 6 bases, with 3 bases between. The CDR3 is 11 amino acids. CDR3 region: CASSFSNEQFF. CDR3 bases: TGTGCCAGCAGTTTCTCCAATGAGCAGTTCTTC.

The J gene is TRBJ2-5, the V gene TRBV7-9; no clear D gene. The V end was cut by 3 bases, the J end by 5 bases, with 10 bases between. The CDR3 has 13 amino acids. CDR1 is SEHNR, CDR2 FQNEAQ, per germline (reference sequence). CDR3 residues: CASSFGSLETQYF. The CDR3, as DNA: TGTGCCAGCAGCTTTGGTTCTTTGGAGACCCAGTACTTC.

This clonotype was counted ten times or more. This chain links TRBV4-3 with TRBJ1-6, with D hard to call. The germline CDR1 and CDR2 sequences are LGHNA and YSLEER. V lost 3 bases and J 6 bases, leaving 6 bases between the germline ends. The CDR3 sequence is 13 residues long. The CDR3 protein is CASSQKFNSPLHF. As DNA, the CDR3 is TGCGCCAGCAGCCAGAAATTTAATTCACCCCTCCACTTT.

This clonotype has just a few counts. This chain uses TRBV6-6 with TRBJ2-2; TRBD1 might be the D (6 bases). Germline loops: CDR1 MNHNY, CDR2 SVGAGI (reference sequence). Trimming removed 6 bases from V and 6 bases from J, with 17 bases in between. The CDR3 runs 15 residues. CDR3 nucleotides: TGTGCCAGCAGCCACCGCCTTCAGGGGCCCGGGGAGCTGTTTTTT. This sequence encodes CASSHRLQGPGELFF.

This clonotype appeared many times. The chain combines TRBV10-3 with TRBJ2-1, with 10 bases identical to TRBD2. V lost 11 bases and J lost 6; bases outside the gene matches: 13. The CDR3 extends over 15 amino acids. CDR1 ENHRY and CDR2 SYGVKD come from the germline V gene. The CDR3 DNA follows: TGTGCCTCCCACCCCAGCGGGGGGGCCGGCAATGAGCAGTTCTTC. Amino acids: CASHPSGGAGNEQFF.

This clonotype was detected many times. This CDR3 is CASSLAGGVSGNTIYF. The CDR3 region has the DNA TGTGCCAGCAGCTTAGCGGGGGGGGTATCCGGAAACACCATATATTTT. V is TRBV7-2 and J is TRBJ1-3; possibly TRBD1 for D (5 bases). The CDR3 is 16 residues long. In germline, CDR1 is SGHTA, CDR2 FQGNSA. Trimming took off 0 bases at V and 4 bases at J, with 13 bases between the two ends.

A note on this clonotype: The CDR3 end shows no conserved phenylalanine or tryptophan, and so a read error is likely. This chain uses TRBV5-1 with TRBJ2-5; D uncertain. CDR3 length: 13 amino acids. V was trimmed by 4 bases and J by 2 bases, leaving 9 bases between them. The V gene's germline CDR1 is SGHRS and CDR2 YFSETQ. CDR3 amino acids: CASSRRYQETQYN. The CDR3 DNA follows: TGCGCCAGCAGCCGGCGTTATCAAGAGACCCAGTACAAC.

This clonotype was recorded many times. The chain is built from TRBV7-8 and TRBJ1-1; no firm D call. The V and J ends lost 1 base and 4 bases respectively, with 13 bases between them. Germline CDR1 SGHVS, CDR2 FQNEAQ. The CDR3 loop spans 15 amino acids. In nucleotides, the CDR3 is TGTGCCAGCAGCTTAGAAGTGAGCGTTGGCACTGAAGCTTTCTTT. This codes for CASSLEVSVGTEAFF. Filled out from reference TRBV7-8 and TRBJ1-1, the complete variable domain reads GAGVSQSPRYKVAKRGQDVALRCDPISGHVSLFWYQQALGQGPEFLTYFQNEAQLDKSGLPSDRFFAERPEGSVSTLKIQRTQQEDSAVYLCASSLEVSVGTEAFFGQGTRLTVV.

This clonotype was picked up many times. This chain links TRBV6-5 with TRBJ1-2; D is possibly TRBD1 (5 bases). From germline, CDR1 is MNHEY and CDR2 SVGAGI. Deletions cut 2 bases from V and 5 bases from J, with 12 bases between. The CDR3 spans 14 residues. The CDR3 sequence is CASSYGRGGYGYTF. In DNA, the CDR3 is TGTGCCAGCAGTTACGGGAGGGGTGGATATGGCTACACCTTC.

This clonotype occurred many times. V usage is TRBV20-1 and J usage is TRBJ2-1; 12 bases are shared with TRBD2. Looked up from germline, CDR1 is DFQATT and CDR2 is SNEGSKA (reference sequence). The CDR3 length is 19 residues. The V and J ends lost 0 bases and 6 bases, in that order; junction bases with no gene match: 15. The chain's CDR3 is CSARDVGLAGPPSGNEQFF. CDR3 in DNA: TGCAGTGCTAGAGATGTCGGACTAGCGGGACCACCTTCGGGCAATGAGCAGTTCTTC.

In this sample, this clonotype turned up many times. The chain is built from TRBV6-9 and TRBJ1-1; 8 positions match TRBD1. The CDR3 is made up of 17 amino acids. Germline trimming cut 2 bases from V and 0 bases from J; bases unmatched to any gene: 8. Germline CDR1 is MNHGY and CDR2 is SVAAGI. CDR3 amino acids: CASSYGVRGLMNTEAFF. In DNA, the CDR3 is TGTGCCAGCAGTTATGGCGTCAGGGGGCTCATGAACACTGAAGCTTTCTTT.

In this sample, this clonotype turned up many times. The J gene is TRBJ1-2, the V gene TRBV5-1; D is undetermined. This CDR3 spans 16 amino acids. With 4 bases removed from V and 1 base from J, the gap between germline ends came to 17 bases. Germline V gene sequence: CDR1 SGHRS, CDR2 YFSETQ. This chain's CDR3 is CASSTKPGPGNYGYTF. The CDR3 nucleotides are TGCGCCAGCAGCACAAAACCGGGCCCCGGTAACTATGGCTACACCTTC.

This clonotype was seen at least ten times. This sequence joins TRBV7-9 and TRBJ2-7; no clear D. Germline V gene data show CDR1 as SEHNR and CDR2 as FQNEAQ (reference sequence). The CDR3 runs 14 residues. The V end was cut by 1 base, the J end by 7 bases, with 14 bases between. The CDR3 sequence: CASSLGRGYGEQYF. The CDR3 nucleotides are TGTGCCAGCAGCTTAGGCAGAGGTTATGGGGAGCAGTACTTC.

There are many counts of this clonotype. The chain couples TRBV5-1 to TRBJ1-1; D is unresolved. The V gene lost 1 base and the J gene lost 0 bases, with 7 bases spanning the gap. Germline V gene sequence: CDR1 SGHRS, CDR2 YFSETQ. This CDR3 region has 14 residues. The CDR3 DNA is TGCGCCAGCAGCTTGTATGCGGTGAACACTGAAGCTTTCTTT. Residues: CASSLYAVNTEAFF.

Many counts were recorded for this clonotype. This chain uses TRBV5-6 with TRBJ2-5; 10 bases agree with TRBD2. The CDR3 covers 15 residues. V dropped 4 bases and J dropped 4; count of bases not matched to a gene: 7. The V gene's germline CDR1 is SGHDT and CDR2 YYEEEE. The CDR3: CASSNSGGNRETQYF. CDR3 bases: TGTGCCAGCAGCAATAGCGGGGGGAACCGAGAGACCCAGTACTTC.

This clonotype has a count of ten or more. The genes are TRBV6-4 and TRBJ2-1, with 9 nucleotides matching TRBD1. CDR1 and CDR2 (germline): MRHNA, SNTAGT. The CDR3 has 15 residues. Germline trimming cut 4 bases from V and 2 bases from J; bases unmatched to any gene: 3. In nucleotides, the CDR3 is TGTGCCAGCAGTGCCGGACAGGGGACCTACAATGAGCAGTTCTTC. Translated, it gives CASSAGQGTYNEQFF.

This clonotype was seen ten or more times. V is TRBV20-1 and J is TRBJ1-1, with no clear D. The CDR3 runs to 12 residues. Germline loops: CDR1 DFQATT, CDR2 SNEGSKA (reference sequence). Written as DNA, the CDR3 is TGCAGCATTGGGGTTCGGTGGACTGAAGCTTTCTTT. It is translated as CSIGVRWTEAFF.

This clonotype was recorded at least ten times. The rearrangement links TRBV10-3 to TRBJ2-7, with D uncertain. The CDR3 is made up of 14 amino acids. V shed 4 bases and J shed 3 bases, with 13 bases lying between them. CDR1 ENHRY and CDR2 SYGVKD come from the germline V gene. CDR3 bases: TGTGCCATCAGTGGGGGTTCGGGCGGCTACGAGCAGTACTTC. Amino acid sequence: CAISGGSGGYEQYF.